One sample yielded the 15 T cell receptor beta chains listed below, sequenced in a study of stem cell transplantation in POMP-related autoinflammatory disease. Assay used: immunoSEQ multiplex PCR; TCRdb lists only in-frame clones, some missing. The sample contains tens of thousands of clones, approximately 91% of which appear only once. Sequences were derived from CD4+ T cells from PBMCs, sampled after stem cell transplantation. These receptors all stem from a human patient with POMP-related autoinflammation and immune dysregulation (PRAID). The graft donor may be the source of some T cells.

This clone was detected only once. J is TRBJ2-2 and V is TRBV2, with 9 bases fitting TRBD1. Germline loops: CDR1 SNHLY, CDR2 FYNNEI. This CDR3 comprises 15 residues. V lost 6 bases and J lost 0; bases outside the gene matches: 2. DNA for the CDR3: TGTGCCAGCAGAGGGGACAGGGCGAACACCGGGGAGCTGTTTTTT. Protein product: CASRGDRANTGELFF.

J is TRBJ2-7 and V is TRBV7-3; 7 bases agree with TRBD1. There are 13 residues in the CDR3. The junction had 7 bases not matched to a gene; V was cut back by 3 bases and J by 8 bases. CDR1 SGHTA and CDR2 FQGTGA come from the germline V gene. CDR3 amino acids: CASSFIAGGQQYF. The CDR3 DNA is TGTGCCAGCAGCTTCATAGCAGGGGGACAGCAGTACTTC.

CDR3 amino acids: CASSNTGTSAQETQYF. DNA of the CDR3: TGTGCCAGCAGCAACACCGGGACTAGTGCGCAAGAGACCCAGTACTTC. This chain connects TRBV7-9 to TRBJ2-5, with 8 bases identical to TRBD2. The V gene's germline CDR1 is SEHNR and CDR2 FQNEAQ (reference sequence). V trimming: 5 bases; J trimming: 2 bases; junction bases outside the gene matches: 10. The CDR3 spans 16 residues.

This clone was counted once. The same CDR3 also results from other DNA sequences found in this sample. This chain links TRBV5-1 with TRBJ2-5; 7 bases are shared with TRBD1. J was trimmed by 5 bases and V by 0 bases; bases with no gene match: 4. This CDR3 is 14 amino acids long. CDR1 SGHRS and CDR2 YFSETQ come from the germline V gene. CDR3 loop: CASSLGQGRETQYF. In DNA, the CDR3 is TGCGCCAGCAGCTTGGGACAGGGTAGGGAGACCCAGTACTTC.

This clone came up once. V gene TRBV6-6 combines with J gene TRBJ1-1; tentatively, D is TRBD1 (5 bases). V shed 5 bases and J shed 8 bases, with 9 bases lying between them. CDR1 MNHNY and CDR2 SVGAGI come from the germline V gene (reference sequence). The CDR3 length is 11 residues. The DNA for the CDR3 is TGTGCCAGCAGTCCGGGACGGGAAGCTTTCTTT. Translated: CASSPGREAFF.

V usage is TRBV27 and J usage is TRBJ2-7; D may be TRBD2 (6 bases). V dropped 5 bases and J dropped 4 bases, with 12 bases sitting between them. From germline, CDR1 is MNHEY and CDR2 SMNVEV (reference sequence). The CDR3 has 13 amino acids. DNA of the CDR3: TGTGCCAGCAGTCCTCGACTAGGATACGAGCAGTACGTC. Amino acids: CASSPRLGYEQYV.

CDR3 nucleotides: TGCGCCAGCAGCCAAAGGGGACTAGCGGGAGCAGTAGATACGCAGTATTTT. It yields the protein CASSQRGLAGAVDTQYF. This sequence joins TRBV5-1 and TRBJ2-3; 14 nucleotides align to TRBD2. Germline CDR1 SGHRS, CDR2 YFSETQ. CDR3 length: 17 residues. The V and J ends lost 4 bases and 5 bases, in that order; junction bases with no gene match: 9.

This sequence joins TRBV6-2 or TRBV6-3 and TRBJ2-5; 9 nucleotides line up with TRBD1. Per germline, CDR1 MNHEY and CDR2 SVGEGT. The CDR3 covers 16 residues. Trimming removed 5 bases from V and 0 bases from J; junction bases left unmatched: 7. CDR3 DNA sequence: TGTGCCAGCAGTGGCGACAGGGGGGAGTACCAAGAGACCCAGTACTTC. Translated: CASSGDRGEYQETQYF.

The CDR3 nucleotides read TGTGCCAGCTCAACCACCTGGACAGGAAACACCGGGGAGCTGTTTTTT. As protein: CASSTTWTGNTGELFF. The V call is TRBV18, the J call TRBJ2-2, with TRBD1 matching over 7 bases. The CDR3 extends over 16 amino acids. The V gene's germline CDR1 is KGHSH and CDR2 LQKENI. V lost 5 bases to trimming and J lost 2 bases; unmatched junction nucleotides: 8.

This chain connects TRBV6-5 to TRBJ1-2; 7 bases match TRBD1. This CDR3 has 12 amino acids. The V and J ends lost 5 bases and 7 bases, in that order; junction bases with no gene match: 4. The germline V gene has CDR1 MNHEY and CDR2 SVGAGI. The CDR3 loop reads CASSRDRVGYTF. In DNA, the CDR3 is TGTGCCAGCAGTCGCGACAGGGTTGGCTACACCTTC.

The genes are TRBV19 and TRBJ1-3; D not resolved. The CDR3 contains 17 residues. The V end was cut by 5 bases, the J end by 5 bases, with 22 bases between. The germline V gene has CDR1 LNHDA and CDR2 SQIVND (reference sequence). The CDR3 is CASSPLGVTLSRNTIYF. Here the CDR3 DNA reads TGTGCCAGTAGTCCACTCGGGGTGACCTTATCCCGAAACACCATATATTTT.

The table lists this clone with a few counts. This sequence joins TRBV19 and TRBJ1-5, with 12 bases fitting TRBD1. CDR1 is LNHDA, CDR2 SQIVND, per germline (reference sequence). The CDR3 is 16 residues long. V shed 6 bases, J shed 5 bases, and the junction held 8 bases outside the gene matches. The CDR3 region is CASSPWDRGRDQPQHF. DNA for the CDR3: TGTGCCAGTAGCCCTTGGGACAGGGGGCGTGATCAGCCCCAGCATTTT.

This clone has a single count. The chain has TRBV28 and TRBJ2-7; 8 bases map to TRBD1. Germline loops: CDR1 MDHEN, CDR2 SYDVKM. Losses at the gene ends were 2 bases for V and 2 bases for J; bases not matched to a gene: 5. This CDR3 region has 15 residues. The CDR3 DNA reads as TGTGCCAGCAGTTTAAGGGGGACAGGCGCCTACGAGCAGTACTTC. Its translation is CASSLRGTGAYEQYF.

The chain recombines TRBV4-1 with TRBJ2-5, with a tentative D call TRBD1 (6 bases). V lost 6 bases and J lost 5, with 13 bases in between. Looked up from germline, CDR1 is MGHRA and CDR2 is YSYEKL. This CDR3 comprises 13 residues. This chain's CDR3 is CASSQWGRETQYF. The CDR3 DNA follows: TGCGCCAGCAGTCAGTGGGGGCGGGAGACCCAGTACTTC.

The V and J genes are TRBV3-1 (or the pseudogene TRBV3-2) and TRBJ2-3, with D uncertain. Germline V gene sequence: CDR1 LGHDT, CDR2 YNNKEL (reference sequence). This CDR3 contains 14 residues. V was shortened by 2 bases and J by 2 bases, with 8 bases between the two germline ends. The CDR3 DNA is TGTGCCAGCAGCCAATGGAATACCACAGATACGCAGTATTTT. It encodes CASSQWNTTDTQYF.